Listed here are 4 T cell receptor beta chains from one sample, sequenced in a study of control samples from healthy donors and cancer patients. Sequenced by immunoSEQ multiplex PCR; TCRdb stores in-frame clones only, minus some. The table lists some 130,000 clones, around 90% of them singletons. Sequenced material: blood. These receptors were collected from a young man in good health.

The chain couples TRBV10-3 to TRBJ1-4, with a possible D match to TRBD1 (6 bases). The CDR3 runs to 15 residues. From germline, CDR1 is ENHRY and CDR2 SYGVKD. The V end was cut by 0 bases, the J end by 8 bases, with 13 bases between. CDR3 in DNA: TGTGCCATCAGTGAGTCGGACAGTTCGGGGGAAAAACTGTTTTTT. This translates into CAISESDSSGEKLFF.

The gene calls are TRBV6-4 and TRBJ2-6, with 7 bases lining up with TRBD1. With 3 bases clipped from V and 2 bases from J, the junction kept 1 base outside the gene matches. CDR1 MRHNA and CDR2 SNTAGT come from the germline V gene. The CDR3 has 15 amino acids. This CDR3 reads CASSEGGAGANVLTF. The CDR3 DNA is TGTGCCAGCAGTGAAGGGGGCGCTGGGGCCAACGTCCTGACTTTC.

The chain is built from TRBV6-5 and TRBJ2-7; D is ambiguous. Germline assignment: CDR1 MNHEY and CDR2 SVGAGI. The CDR3 is 15 amino acids. V lost 5 bases, J lost 2 bases, and 16 bases lay in between. Written as DNA, the CDR3 is TGTGCCAGCAGTCCCAAAGGTCACAGCACCTACGAGCAGTACTTC. Its translation is CASSPKGHSTYEQYF.

The V call is TRBV11-1, the J call TRBJ2-5; tentatively, D is TRBD1 (5 bases). CDR1 is SGHAT and CDR2 is FQDESV in the germline V gene (reference sequence). Trimming took off 4 bases at V and 9 bases at J, with 18 bases between the two ends. This CDR3 region has 14 residues. The CDR3 spells CASSSAAPRAAQYF. The CDR3, as DNA: TGTGCCAGCAGCTCCGCTGCGCCCAGGGCGGCCCAGTACTTC.